This T cell receptor (beta chain) derives from a study of response to subunit inactivated influenza vaccine. MiXCR, run by TCRdb on the RT-PCR reads, gives a single entry per CDR3 protein. The table records fewer than 600,000 distinct CDR3 sequences, around 7.7% of them present only once. From germline, CDR1 is DFQATT and CDR2 SNEGSKA (reference sequence). CDR3 length: 12 amino acids. Trimming left V 4 bases short and J 6 bases short, with 11 bases between. Broader study findings: Few new T cells, the authors suggested, are recruited by each seasonal influenza vaccination.

This clonotype was counted at least ten times. No antigen is known for it. The specimen comprised PBMCs from blood, sampled around 25 months after vaccination. The V and J genes are TRBV20-1 and TRBJ2-3; D might be TRBD1 (5 bases). This TCR came from a man between 50 and 69 years old who received an inactivated influenza vaccine. This CDR3 reads CSATGSGDTQYF. The CDR3 DNA reads as TGCAGTGCTACAGGATCAGGGGATACGCAGTATTTT.